A selection of T cell receptor beta chains follows, all from one sample in a study of T cell changes during pregnancy in multiple sclerosis. Repertoires were generated with immunoSEQ multiplex PCR, while TCRdb's copy carries only in-frame clones and drops some. The table lists 50,000 or so clones, approximately 92% of them singletons. Here the sequenced sample was CD4+ T cells from peripheral blood mononuclear cells, taken after pregnancy. The receptors derive from a female donor with multiple sclerosis, enrolled in a pregnancy study. Both conserved end residues are part of each CDR3. The D gene is left open where the match is weak. Clone size, where shown, is once, few, many, or a class for clones that have expanded.

d_call clone_size j_call cdr3_length v_call cdr3_aa cdr3_nt
NA NA TRBJ1-5 14 TRBV6-5 CASRPDSSNQPQHF TGTGCCAGCAGACCTGACAGTTCCAATCAGCCCCAGCATTTT
NA NA TRBJ2-5 13 TRBV5-5 CASSPRGWETQYF TGTGCCAGCAGCCCCCGGGGGTGGGAGACCCAGTACTTC
TRBD1 few TRBJ1-3 15 TRBV11-3 CASSPGQGPGNTIYF TGTGCCAGCAGCCCGGGACAGGGGCCTGGAAACACCATATATTTT
NA NA TRBJ2-6 18 TRBV5-6 CASSLLHRVVSGANVLTF TGTGCCAGCAGCCTGTTGCACAGGGTGGTCTCTGGGGCCAACGTCCTGACTTTC
NA once TRBJ1-1 14 TRBV6-5 CASSFDRLNTEAFF TGTGCCAGCAGTTTTGACAGGCTGAACACTGAAGCTTTCTTT
NA NA TRBJ1-5 15 TRBV10-2 CASSDTAGSNQPQHF TGCGCCAGCAGTGATACGGCAGGCAGCAATCAGCCCCAGCATTTT
NA NA TRBJ2-7 15 TRBV9 CASSVGHGVSGEQYF TGTGCCAGCAGCGTAGGGCACGGTGTGTCGGGCGAGCAGTACTTC
TRBD1 NA TRBJ1-2 14 TRBV6-5 CASKMDRGLNGYTF TGTGCCAGCAAGATGGACAGGGGGCTCAATGGCTACACCTTC
NA NA TRBJ2-1 15 TRBV5-1 CASSGPLTGSNEQFF TGCGCCAGCTCCGGGCCCTTAACCGGGAGTAATGAGCAGTTCTTC
TRBD2 NA TRBJ2-3 15 TRBV4-2 CASSQVAGDSDTQYF TGTGCCAGCAGCCAAGTAGCGGGAGACTCAGATACGCAGTATTTT
TRBD2 NA TRBJ2-7 14 TRBV13 CASSTSGRSYEQYF TGTGCCAGCAGCACTAGCGGACGCTCCTACGAGCAGTACTTC
TRBD2 NA TRBJ2-5 15 TRBV5-4 CASSRPTSGQETQYF TGTGCCAGCAGCCGCCCGACTAGCGGCCAAGAGACCCAGTACTTC
NA NA TRBJ2-5 13 TRBV2 CASSAGTQETQYF TGTGCCAGCAGTGCCGGGACACAAGAGACCCAGTACTTC
TRBD1 NA TRBJ1-2 13 TRBV5-6 CASSGTGAYGYTF TGTGCCAGCTCCGGGACAGGGGCGTATGGCTACACCTTC
NA NA TRBJ2-5 16 TRBV4-2 CASSQELAYSQETQYF TGTGCCAGCAGCCAAGAGCTAGCGTACAGCCAAGAGACCCAGTACTTC
NA NA TRBJ1-4 11 TRBV28 CASSTPEKLFF TGTGCCAGCAGCACACCTGAAAAACTGTTTTTT
NA NA TRBJ2-7 15 TRBV6-5 CASSRSQGMSYEQYF TGTGCCAGCAGTAGGTCCCAGGGGATGTCCTACGAGCAGTACTTC
TRBD2 NA TRBJ2-3 15 TRBV4-3 CASSLGLASTDTQYF TGCGCCAGCAGCCTGGGACTAGCGAGCACAGATACGCAGTATTTT
NA NA TRBJ1-4 15 TRBV2 CASSEALGSTGKLFF TGTGCCAGCAGTGAAGCGCTTGGCAGCACGGGAAAACTGTTTTTT
TRBD2 NA TRBJ2-3 19 TRBV19 CASRRSGFGGREGTDTQYF TGTGCCAGTAGGAGATCAGGGTTCGGCGGGAGGGAGGGCACAGATACGCAGTATTTT
TRBD2 NA TRBJ2-7 15 TRBV11-2 CASSAGLAGTYEQYF TGTGCCAGCAGCGCGGGACTAGCGGGCACATACGAGCAGTACTTC
NA NA TRBJ1-5 15 TRBV7-3 CASSSTALFRQPQHF TGTGCCAGCAGCTCGACAGCCCTCTTTCGTCAGCCCCAGCATTTT
TRBD1 few TRBJ2-7 12 TRBV2 CASSPDRGEQYF TGTGCCAGCAGCCCTGACAGGGGCGAGCAGTACTTC
NA NA TRBJ2-1 14 TRBV19 CASSMGRGHNEQFF TGTGCCAGTAGTATGGGTAGGGGCCACAATGAGCAGTTCTTC
NA NA TRBJ2-2 12 TRBV11-1 CASSITNGELFF TGTGCCAGCAGTATCACTAACGGGGAGCTGTTTTTT
TRBD1 NA TRBJ1-2 11 TRBV2 CASNWDRGPQF TGTGCCAGCAACTGGGACAGGGGGCCCCAATTC
NA NA TRBJ1-3 16 TRBV19 CASSIAGVSSGNTIYF TGTGCCAGTAGTATAGCAGGGGTCAGCTCTGGAAACACCATATATTTT
NA once TRBJ2-7 13 TRBV10-2 CASSSIRSYEQYF TGCGCCAGCAGCTCGATTAGATCCTACGAGCAGTACTTC
TRBD2 NA TRBJ2-1 15 TRBV7-9 CASSPRLAGGHEQFF TGTGCCAGCAGCCCCCGACTAGCGGGAGGGCATGAGCAGTTCTTC
NA NA TRBJ2-5 15 TRBV7-2 CASSLVRGIQETQYF TGTGCCAGCAGCTTAGTCCGGGGGATTCAAGAGACCCAGTACTTC
TRBD1 NA TRBJ2-7 14 TRBV4-1 CASSQGGQGQEQYF TGCGCCAGCAGCCAAGGGGGACAGGGCCAGGAGCAGTACTTC
TRBD1 NA TRBJ1-3 15 TRBV29-1 CSVAPTGESGNTIYF TGCAGCGTTGCCCCTACAGGGGAGTCTGGAAACACCATATATTTT
NA NA TRBJ2-7 15 TRBV5-6 CASSLFSGASYEQYF TGTGCCAGCAGCTTGTTTTCAGGGGCGTCCTACGAGCAGTACTTC
NA NA TRBJ1-1 13 TRBV7-8 CASSLVTGGEAFF TGTGCCAGCAGCTTAGTGACGGGTGGGGAAGCTTTCTTT
NA NA TRBJ2-2 14 TRBV6-6 CASRTGQPTGELFF TGTGCCAGCAGGACCGGACAACCCACCGGGGAGCTGTTTTTT
TRBD2 NA TRBJ2-5 16 TRBV7-2 CASSPGTSGGQETQYF TGTGCCAGCAGCCCCGGGACTAGCGGTGGGCAAGAGACCCAGTACTTC
NA NA TRBJ2-7 16 TRBV21-1 CASSALTGGASYEQYF TGTGCCAGCAGCGCCTTAACAGGGGGCGCGTCCTACGAGCAGTACTTC
TRBD2 NA TRBJ2-5 15 TRBV5-4 CASTKSGSAGETQYF TGTGCCAGCACTAAAAGCGGGAGCGCCGGGGAGACCCAGTACTTC
TRBD1 NA TRBJ2-7 15 TRBV29-1 CSVEGQGRLSYEQYF TGCAGCGTGGAGGGACAGGGCAGACTCTCCTACGAGCAGTACTTC
NA once TRBJ2-3 15 TRBV7-2 CASSLSGGSTDTQYF TGTGCCAGCAGCTTAAGCGGCGGGAGCACAGATACGCAGTATTTT
NA NA TRBJ2-2 14 TRBV18 CASSPLAITGELFF TGTGCCAGCTCACCACTAGCGATCACCGGGGAGCTGTTTTTT
TRBD1 NA TRBJ2-5 14 TRBV9 CASSGRQGRETQYF TGTGCCAGCAGCGGTCGACAGGGACGCGAGACCCAGTACTTC
TRBD1 once TRBJ2-1 14 TRBV27 CASGPYSTGVEQFF TGTGCCAGCGGCCCATATAGTACAGGGGTGGAGCAGTTCTTC
NA NA TRBJ2-1 14 TRBV28 CASSFGIVYNEQFF TGTGCCAGCAGTTTCGGGATTGTCTACAATGAGCAGTTCTTC
NA NA TRBJ2-3 14 TRBV6-1 CASKLTGATDTQYF TGTGCCAGCAAATTGACAGGTGCCACAGATACGCAGTATTTT